The present T cell receptor (beta chain) was sequenced within a study of cytomegalovirus exposure and HLA in healthy donors. Study findings and constraints: There were some V segments, including TRBV6-2 and TRBV6-3, excluded as indistinguishable. The study put 150 or so TCR beta chains on its list as cytomegalovirus-associated. The sole available immune exposure information was CMV serostatus.

Germline-derived CDR1 and CDR2 are SGDLS and YYNGEE. Trimming took 0 bases from V and 6 from J, leaving 5 bases between them. CDR3 length: 12 residues. This clone has only one observation. The antigen is unknown. Primers: 60 Vbeta forward and 13 Jbeta reverse. The protocol was immunoSEQ multiplex PCR, while the TCRdb copy is restricted to in-frame clones and leaves out a portion. Altogether 90,000 to 140,000 clones are present, over 70% being singletons, with the ten largest covering about 5.7%. The clonotype was recovered from a male donor in good health and CMV-seronegative. Sequencing input: PBMCs. The chain links TRBV9 to TRBJ2-3, with D uncertain. CDR3 bases: TGTGCCAGCAGCGTAGAAGAGGATACGCAGTATTTT. Translated, it gives CASSVEEDTQYF. Full variable domain (rest looked up from reference TRBV9 and TRBJ2-3): DSGVTQTPKHLITATGQRVTLRCSPRSGDLSVYWYQQSLDQGLQFLIQYYNGEERAKGNILERFSAQQFPDLHSELNLSSLELGDSALYFCASSVEEDTQYFGPGTRLTVL.